Each of the 20 T cell receptor beta chains below was sequenced from the same sample in a study of cytotoxic CD8 clonotypes in ibrutinib-treated CLL. Sequenced by immunoSEQ multiplex PCR; TCRdb stores in-frame clones only, minus some. The table records approximately 24,000 clones, about four fifths of them present only once. The sequences come from PBMCs, collected before ibrutinib treatment. These receptors all come from a human donor with chronic lymphocytic leukemia.

The chain recombines TRBV9 with TRBJ1-3; TRBD1 agrees at 9 bases. Germline V gives CDR1 SGDLS, CDR2 YYNGEE. With V trimmed by 2 bases and J by 5 bases, 5 bases remained unmatched. CDR3 length: 15 amino acids. CDR3 loop: CASSVRQGVRNTIYF. The CDR3, as DNA: TGTGCCAGCAGCGTGAGACAGGGGGTAAGAAACACCATATATTTT.

V usage is TRBV19 and J usage is TRBJ2-7, with 10 bases aligning to TRBD2. Germline V gene sequence: CDR1 LNHDA, CDR2 SQIVND (reference sequence). The junction had 0 bases not matched to a gene; V was cut back by 4 bases and J by 0 bases. The CDR3 consists of 14 residues. CDR3 nucleotides: TGTGCCAGTAGTACTAGCGGGAGCTCCTACGAGCAGTACTTC. This sequence encodes CASSTSGSSYEQYF. Full variable domain (remainder filled in from reference TRBV19 and TRBJ2-7): DGGITQSPKYLFRKEGQNVTLSCEQNLNHDAMYWYRQDPGQGLRLIYYSQIVNDFQKGDIAEGYSVSREKKESFPLTVTSAQKNPTAFYLCASSTSGSSYEQYFGPGTRLTVT.

This clone occurred once. The chain couples TRBV5-5 to TRBJ2-3; D is perhaps TRBD1 or TRBD2 (5 bases each). Looked up from germline, CDR1 is SGHKS and CDR2 is YYEKEE (reference sequence). Trimming cost V 4 bases and J 1 base, with 10 bases left between them. There are 14 residues in the CDR3. The CDR3 sequence: CASSRGRGTDTQYF. CDR3 DNA sequence: TGTGCCAGCAGCCGGGGCAGGGGCACAGATACGCAGTATTTT.

The CDR3 bases are TGTGCCAGCAGTCAGACTAGCGGGAGGATCTACGAGCAGTACTTC. Amino acids: CASSQTSGRIYEQYF. The J gene is TRBJ2-7, the V gene TRBV5-4; TRBD2 aligns across 13 bases. This CDR3 region has 15 residues. Per germline, CDR1 SGHNT and CDR2 YYREEE (reference sequence). The V segment lost 5 bases and the J segment 3 bases; nucleotides outside the gene matches: 5. Variable domain in full (rest from reference TRBV5-4 and TRBJ2-7): ETGVTQSPTHLIKTRGQQVTLRCSSQSGHNTVSWYQQALGQGPQFIFQYYREEENGRGNFPPRFSGLQFPNYSSELNVNALELDDSALYLCASSQTSGRIYEQYFGPGTRLTVT.

The V call is TRBV5-1, the J call TRBJ2-7, with D possibly being TRBD1 or TRBD2 (5 bases each). With 4 bases removed from V and 7 bases from J, the gap between germline ends came to 18 bases. The CDR3 runs to 14 residues. Germline V CDR1 and CDR2: SGHRS, YFSETQ. This chain's CDR3 is CASSQRGGVGEQYF. CDR3 nucleotides: TGCGCCAGCAGCCAACGTGGGGGAGTGGGGGAGCAGTACTTC.

This chain joins TRBV6-5 and TRBJ2-7, with D possibly TRBD1 on 5 matching bases. V was trimmed by 2 bases and J by 0 bases, leaving 8 bases between them. The CDR3 consists of 14 residues. Germline V gene data show CDR1 as MNHEY and CDR2 as SVGAGI. CDR3 nucleotide sequence: TGTGCCAGCAGTTACCAAGACAGCTCCTACGAGCAGTACTTC. It yields the protein CASSYQDSSYEQYF.

The chain recombines TRBV28 with TRBJ2-1, with 7 bases lining up with TRBD2. Germline trimming cut 5 bases from V and 6 bases from J; bases unmatched to any gene: 7. CDR3 length equals 14 residues. Germline lookup yields CDR1 MDHEN and CDR2 SYDVKM. CDR3 loop: CASSLGSSGNEQFF. CDR3 bases: TGTGCCAGCAGTCTCGGGTCTAGCGGCAATGAGCAGTTCTTC.

V gene TRBV6-1 combines with J gene TRBJ2-7; D is unresolved. With 1 base removed from V and 1 base from J, the gap between germline ends came to 11 bases. Germline CDR1 is MNHNS and CDR2 is SASEGT. The length of the CDR3 is 15 residues. The CDR3 sequence: CASSEGIAPSYEQYF. Written as DNA, the CDR3 is TGTGCCAGCAGTGAAGGGATAGCTCCTTCCTACGAGCAGTACTTC.

This clone came up once. The V and J genes are TRBV4-1 and TRBJ2-2, with D possibly being TRBD2 (5 bases). The CDR3 is 16 amino acids. The germline V and J ends were trimmed by 4 bases and 2 bases, with 14 bases remaining between them. CDR1 MGHRA and CDR2 YSYEKL come from the germline V gene. CDR3 in DNA: TGCGCCAGCAGCCTGATGGCGGGTAAAAACACCGGGGAGCTGTTTTTT. Its protein is CASSLMAGKNTGELFF.

The rearrangement uses TRBV6-1 and TRBJ1-4; D perhaps matches TRBD1 (5 bases). The CDR3 contains 16 residues. Germline-derived CDR1 and CDR2 are MNHNS and SASEGT. V lost 0 bases and J 0 bases, leaving 8 bases between the germline ends. CDR3 sequence reads: CASSEAGLATNEKLFF. The CDR3 region has the DNA TGTGCCAGCAGTGAAGCGGGGCTGGCAACTAATGAAAAACTGTTTTTT.

This rearrangement joins TRBV5-1 to TRBJ2-7; D is unresolved. The CDR3 extends over 14 amino acids. Germline CDR1 is SGHRS and CDR2 is YFSETQ. V dropped 0 bases and J dropped 6 bases, with 13 bases sitting between them. DNA for the CDR3: TGCGCCAGCAGCTTGGCGGTAGATGGTATCGAGCAGTACTTC. Amino acid sequence: CASSLAVDGIEQYF.

The genes are TRBV27 and TRBJ2-3; 7 bases line up with TRBD2. CDR3 size: 15 residues. V dropped 5 bases and J dropped 2; count of bases not matched to a gene: 7. The germline V gene has CDR1 MNHEY and CDR2 SMNVEV (reference sequence). As DNA, the CDR3 is TGTGCCAGCAGTCCCGCTAGCGGCATCACAGATACGCAGTATTTT. Translating it yields CASSPASGITDTQYF.

V is TRBV5-6 and J is TRBJ2-3; D tentatively reads TRBD1 or TRBD2 (5 bases each). This CDR3 spans 14 amino acids. CDR1 is SGHDT and CDR2 is YYEEEE in the germline V gene. The germline V and J ends were trimmed by 4 bases and 4 bases, with 13 bases remaining between them. CDR3 sequence reads: CASSGDVNADTQYF. CDR3 coding DNA: TGTGCCAGCAGCGGGGACGTAAACGCAGATACGCAGTATTTT.

This clone was picked up one time. Written as DNA, the CDR3 is TGTGCCAGCTCACCAGGGACAGACTATGGCTACACCTTC. This codes for CASSPGTDYGYTF. The V call is TRBV18, the J call TRBJ1-2, with 7 nucleotides matching TRBD1. Germline assignment: CDR1 KGHSH and CDR2 LQKENI. The V segment lost 2 bases and the J segment 3 bases; nucleotides outside the gene matches: 0. The CDR3 totals 13 residues.

V and J are TRBV5-1 and TRBJ2-3, with 7 bases identical to TRBD2. Germline CDR1 SGHRS, CDR2 YFSETQ. After removal of 5 bases from V and 0 bases from J, the junction contained 9 bases not matched to a gene. The CDR3 totals 16 residues. The CDR3: CASRVQLATSTDTQYF. CDR3 bases: TGCGCCAGCAGGGTCCAACTAGCGACTAGCACAGATACGCAGTATTTT.

The chain employs TRBV5-1 and TRBJ2-3; 7 bases fit TRBD2. The CDR3 loop spans 15 amino acids. Per the germline V gene, CDR1 is SGHRS and CDR2 is YFSETQ. Losses at the gene ends were 0 bases for V and 6 bases for J; bases not matched to a gene: 7. The CDR3 sequence: CASSLGYQGGDTQYF. As DNA, the CDR3 is TGCGCCAGCAGCTTGGGTTACCAGGGAGGGGATACGCAGTATTTT.

The genes are TRBV7-9 and TRBJ2-1, with 9 bases that match TRBD2. Germline CDR1 SEHNR, CDR2 FQNEAQ (reference sequence). With V trimmed by 4 bases and J by 6 bases, 13 bases remained unmatched. The length of the CDR3 is 17 residues. The CDR3 here is CASSSMSTSSGINEQFF. In DNA form, the CDR3 reads TGTGCCAGCAGCTCGATGAGTACGTCTAGCGGGATCAATGAGCAGTTCTTC. The full variable domain, rest sourced from reference TRBV7-9 and TRBJ2-1, is DTGVSQNPRHKITKRGQNVTFRCDPISEHNRLYWYRQTLGQGPEFLTYFQNEAQLEKSRLLSDRFSAERPKGSFSTLEIQRTEQGDSAMYLCASSSMSTSSGINEQFFGPGTRLTVL.

The J gene is TRBJ2-5, the V gene TRBV9; 7 nucleotides align to TRBD1. This CDR3 is built from 15 residues. V trimming: 0 bases; J trimming: 3 bases; junction bases outside the gene matches: 5. Germline lookup yields CDR1 SGDLS and CDR2 YYNGEE. The CDR3 DNA is TGTGCCAGCAGCGTAGGTACGACAGGGAAAGAGACCCAGTACTTC. This encodes CASSVGTTGKETQYF.

This chain connects TRBV10-3 to TRBJ1-5; TRBD1 matches 11 bases. Germline trimming cut 10 bases from V and 8 bases from J; bases unmatched to any gene: 10. The CDR3 has 14 residues. In germline, CDR1 is ENHRY, CDR2 SYGVKD. The CDR3 nucleotides read TGTGCCACCGGGGACAGGGGGGCTGAGGAGCCCCAGCATTTT. It codes for CATGDRGAEEPQHF.

The chain couples TRBV6-1 to TRBJ2-7, with 9 bases identical to TRBD2. In germline, CDR1 is MNHNS, CDR2 SASEGT. The V gene end was trimmed by 5 bases and the J gene end by 2 bases; junction bases not matched to a gene: 7. The CDR3 sequence is 15 residues long. The CDR3 bases are TGTGCCAGCAGTAGGGCTAGCGGGACCGCCTACGAGCAGTACTTC. Encoded protein: CASSRASGTAYEQYF.